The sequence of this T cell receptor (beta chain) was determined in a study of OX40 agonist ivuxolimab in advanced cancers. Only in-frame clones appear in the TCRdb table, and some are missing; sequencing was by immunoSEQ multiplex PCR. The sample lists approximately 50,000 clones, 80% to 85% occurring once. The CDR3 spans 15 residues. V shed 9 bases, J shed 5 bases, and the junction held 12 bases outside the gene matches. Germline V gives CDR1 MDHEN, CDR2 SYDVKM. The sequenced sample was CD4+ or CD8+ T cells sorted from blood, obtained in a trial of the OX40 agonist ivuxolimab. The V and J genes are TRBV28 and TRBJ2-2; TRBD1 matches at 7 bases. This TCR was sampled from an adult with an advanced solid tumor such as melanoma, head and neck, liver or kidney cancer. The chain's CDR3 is CASQTPQGWTGELFF. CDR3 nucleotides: TGTGCCAGTCAAACCCCACAGGGGTGGACCGGGGAGCTGTTTTTT.